A single sample gave rise to the 16 T cell receptor beta chains below, sequenced in a study of control samples from healthy donors and cancer patients. Assay used: immunoSEQ multiplex PCR; TCRdb lists only in-frame clones, some missing. The sample holds 150,000 to 200,000 clones, approximately 86% seen once. Sequences were obtained from blood. The receptors come from a woman aged 25 to 39 in good health.

The chain combines TRBV19 with TRBJ1-5; no reliable D call. Trimming pared 4 bases from V and 3 bases from J, leaving 13 bases between. The CDR3 loop spans 15 amino acids. The V gene's germline CDR1 is LNHDA and CDR2 SQIVND (reference sequence). CDR3 protein: CASSNDWINNQPQHF. CDR3 DNA sequence: TGTGCCAGTAGTAATGACTGGATAAACAATCAGCCCCAGCATTTT.

The count of this clone is one. The chain joins TRBV6-5 to TRBJ2-3; 8 bases line up with TRBD1. The CDR3 spans 15 residues. The germline V gene encodes CDR1 MNHEY and CDR2 SVGAGI. The junction had 5 bases not matched to a gene; V was cut back by 6 bases and J by 0 bases. The CDR3 protein is CASSLQGDSTDTQYF. CDR3 DNA: TGTGCCAGCAGCTTACAGGGGGATAGCACAGATACGCAGTATTTT.

The chain is built from TRBV5-1 and TRBJ2-7; D may be TRBD2 (7 bases). The CDR3 contains 13 residues. V dropped 3 bases and J dropped 6 bases, with 13 bases sitting between them. From germline, CDR1 is SGHRS and CDR2 YFSETQ. The CDR3 sequence is CASSWYREGEQYF. The DNA for the CDR3 is TGCGCCAGCAGCTGGTACAGGGAGGGCGAGCAGTACTTC.

The CDR3 loop reads CASSYAFTNTEAFF. CDR3 nucleotides: TGTGCCAGCAGTTACGCGTTCACGAACACTGAAGCTTTCTTT. The chain has TRBV6-2 or TRBV6-3 and TRBJ1-1; no clear D gene. The CDR3 runs to 14 residues. CDR1 MNHEY and CDR2 SVGEGT come from the germline V gene. Trimming cost V 2 bases and J 1 base, with 8 bases left between them.

This sequence joins TRBV12-3 or TRBV12-4 and TRBJ1-3; D not certain. Trimming shortened V by 8 bases and J by 1 base, and 9 bases separated the two germline ends. This CDR3 contains 13 residues. The CDR3: CASARLSGNTIYF. The CDR3 DNA reads TGTGCCAGCGCCAGGCTTTCTGGAAACACCATATATTTT.

The chain couples TRBV11-3 to TRBJ1-1, with a weak D call TRBD1 (5 bases). In germline, CDR1 is SGHNT, CDR2 YENEEA. V dropped 5 bases and J dropped 0 bases, with 7 bases sitting between them. The CDR3 loop spans 13 amino acids. CDR3 DNA sequence: TGTGCCAGCAGCCGGGGCATGAACACTGAAGCTTTCTTT. Translation: CASSRGMNTEAFF.

J is TRBJ1-4 and V is TRBV28; D not certain. Per germline, CDR1 MDHEN and CDR2 SYDVKM. The CDR3 runs to 11 residues. V was cut by 5 bases and J by 8 bases, with 6 bases left in between. This CDR3 reads CASSLREKLFF. Written as DNA, the CDR3 is TGTGCCAGCAGTCTAAGGGAAAAACTGTTTTTT.

J is TRBJ1-2 and V is TRBV10-3; 7 positions agree with TRBD1. The V and J ends lost 0 bases and 6 bases, in that order; junction bases with no gene match: 7. CDR1 is ENHRY, CDR2 SYGVKD, per germline. The CDR3 is made up of 15 amino acids. CDR3 in amino acids: CAISESVDRVNGYTF. Here the CDR3 DNA reads TGTGCCATCAGTGAGTCCGTTGACAGGGTAAATGGCTACACCTTC.

The J gene is TRBJ2-3, the V gene TRBV19; 8 bases are shared with TRBD1. The CDR3 sequence is 14 residues long. With 7 bases clipped from V and 5 bases from J, the junction kept 8 bases outside the gene matches. Germline CDR1 LNHDA, CDR2 SQIVND (reference sequence). For the CDR3, the DNA is TGTGCCAGTATCTCGGACAGGGCAGGAGATACGCAGTATTTT. It is translated as CASISDRAGDTQYF.

V gene TRBV19 combines with J gene TRBJ1-1; D perhaps matches TRBD1 (6 bases). V was trimmed by 6 bases and J by 0 bases, leaving 17 bases between them. CDR3 length: 16 residues. Germline CDR1 is LNHDA and CDR2 is SQIVND (reference sequence). The CDR3: CASRPGHFRVNTEAFF. As DNA, the CDR3 is TGTGCCAGTAGGCCGGGACACTTCAGGGTGAACACTGAAGCTTTCTTT.

The chain has TRBV5-1 and TRBJ1-3; 8 bases agree with TRBD1. V trimming: 4 bases; J trimming: 4 bases; junction bases outside the gene matches: 4. CDR1 and CDR2 (germline): SGHRS, YFSETQ. CDR3 length: 14 amino acids. This chain's CDR3 is CASSGQGRGNTIYF. CDR3 nucleotides: TGCGCCAGCAGCGGACAGGGAAGAGGAAACACCATATATTTT.

Written as DNA, the CDR3 is TGTGCCAGCAGTCACCGGGACAGGGGGATAGAGACCCAGTACTTC. Translated: CASSHRDRGIETQYF. The chain combines TRBV6-5 with TRBJ2-5; 11 nucleotides agree with TRBD1. V lost 5 bases to trimming and J lost 4 bases; unmatched junction nucleotides: 6. Germline V gene data show CDR1 as MNHEY and CDR2 as SVGAGI. This CDR3 contains 15 residues.

The rearrangement uses TRBV6-1 and TRBJ1-2; no definite D call. Trimming removed 2 bases at V and 4 bases at J, with 2 bases between. This CDR3 has 11 residues. The germline V gene has CDR1 MNHNS and CDR2 SASEGT. In DNA, the CDR3 is TGTGCCAGCAGTGAAATCTATGGCTACACCTTC. It yields the protein CASSEIYGYTF.

The rearrangement links TRBV6-5 to TRBJ2-1, with D hard to call. The CDR3 has 11 residues. CDR1 and CDR2 (germline): MNHEY, SVGAGI. Trimming left V 3 bases short and J 8 bases short, with 5 bases between. This CDR3 is CASSYAHEQFF. Written as DNA, the CDR3 is TGTGCCAGCAGTTATGCTCATGAGCAGTTCTTC.

This chain joins TRBV3-1 (or the pseudogene TRBV3-2) and TRBJ2-5; 10 bases align to TRBD2. Trimming took 3 bases from V and 4 from J; bases not matched to a gene: 14. This CDR3 spans 18 amino acids. Germline V gives CDR1 LGHDT, CDR2 YNNKEL (reference sequence). CDR3 residues: CASSHRKAASGSRETQYF. The CDR3 DNA reads TGTGCCAGCAGCCACAGAAAGGCGGCTAGCGGGAGTAGAGAGACCCAGTACTTC.

The V gene is TRBV7-2, the J gene TRBJ1-2, with D maybe TRBD1 (5 bases). Trimming removed 1 base from V and 7 bases from J, with 16 bases in between. The CDR3 is 15 amino acids. Germline loops: CDR1 SGHTA, CDR2 FQGNSA. The CDR3 sequence is CASSLGQPAGGGYTF. The CDR3 DNA reads TGTGCCAGCAGCTTAGGGCAGCCGGCCGGGGGTGGCTACACCTTC.